Following are 28 T cell receptor beta chains from one sample sequenced in a study of blood T cell repertoires in COVID-19. The protocol was immunoSEQ multiplex PCR, while the TCRdb copy is restricted to in-frame clones and leaves out a portion. The sample includes about 220,000 clones, 75% to 85% of them seen just once. Sequencing was performed on peripheral blood. The receptor source for this set is a woman in her sixties or seventies with COVID-19, enrolled during active disease.

The chain combines TRBV7-9 with TRBJ1-1; no definite D call. CDR3 size: 13 residues. Looked up from germline, CDR1 is SEHNR and CDR2 is FQNEAQ (reference sequence). Trimming shortened V by 5 bases and J by 1 base, and 8 bases separated the two germline ends. The CDR3: CASSIQQNTEAFF. The CDR3 DNA follows: TGTGCCAGCAGCATACAGCAGAACACTGAAGCTTTCTTT.

The chain employs TRBV11-2 and TRBJ2-2, with 13 bases identical to TRBD2. The CDR3 contains 15 residues. Trimming at V came to 5 bases and at J to 7 bases, leaving 4 bases not matched to a gene. The germline gives CDR1 SGHAT, CDR2 FQNNGV. CDR3 bases: TGTGCCAGCAGCATTCGGACTAGCGGGGGCGGGGAGCTGTTTTTT. Residues: CASSIRTSGGGELFF.

V and J are TRBV19 and TRBJ2-3, with D unresolved. V lost 4 bases and J lost 4, with 18 bases in between. The CDR3 totals 16 residues. Germline-derived CDR1 and CDR2 are LNHDA and SQIVND (reference sequence). The CDR3 sequence: CASSKAASLRPDTQYF. CDR3 coding DNA: TGTGCCAGTAGTAAGGCAGCGTCGTTACGACCAGATACGCAGTATTTT. Based on the CDR3 plus reference TRBV19 and TRBJ2-3, the full variable domain is DGGITQSPKYLFRKEGQNVTLSCEQNLNHDAMYWYRQDPGQGLRLIYYSQIVNDFQKGDIAEGYSVSREKKESFPLTVTSAQKNPTAFYLCASSKAASLRPDTQYFGPGTRLTVL.

This clone was detected only once. The gene calls are TRBV5-8 and TRBJ1-5, with TRBD1 matching 7 bases. The V gene's germline CDR1 is SGHTS and CDR2 YDEGEE. This CDR3 comprises 17 residues. V gave up 1 base and J gave up 1 base; unmatched junction bases: 8. CDR3 loop: CASSLWQGGSSNQPQHF. The CDR3, as DNA: TGTGCCAGCAGCTTGTGGCAGGGGGGCTCAAGCAATCAGCCCCAGCATTTT.

The chain couples TRBV9 to TRBJ1-3; D is unresolved. Germline assignment: CDR1 SGDLS and CDR2 YYNGEE. Trimming pared 4 bases from V and 0 bases from J, leaving 17 bases between. The CDR3 extends over 17 amino acids. CDR3 coding DNA: TGTGCCAGCAGCCCACGACTTTATGAGGACTCTGGAAACACCATATATTTT. Protein sequence: CASSPRLYEDSGNTIYF.

The chain recombines TRBV4-2 with TRBJ2-7; tentatively, D is TRBD2 (7 bases). Trimming took 1 base from V and 2 from J, leaving 15 bases between them. CDR1 and CDR2 (germline): LGHNA, YNFKEQ. The CDR3 covers 16 residues. For the CDR3, the DNA is TGTGCCAGCAGCCAAGGGTTGGGGGGGCCAACCTACGAGCAGTACTTC. Protein product: CASSQGLGGPTYEQYF.

The chain employs TRBV7-9 and TRBJ2-7, with 13 bases identical to TRBD2. The CDR3 runs 17 residues. Germline V lookup: CDR1 SEHNR, CDR2 FQNEAQ (reference sequence). Unmatched junction bases numbered 9, after V lost 0 bases and J lost 7 bases. The DNA of the CDR3 is TGTGCCAGCAGCTTAGCGGGAGGACTAGCGGGAGCTATTGAGCAGTACTTC. This encodes CASSLAGGLAGAIEQYF.

This clone was observed a single time. The chain carries TRBV9 and TRBJ2-7; the match to TRBD2 covers 8 bases. V trimming: 3 bases; J trimming: 5 bases; junction bases outside the gene matches: 10. The CDR3 sequence is 15 residues long. The germline CDR1 and CDR2 sequences are SGDLS and YYNGEE. CDR3: CASSDASGPSHEQYF. Written as DNA, the CDR3 is TGTGCCAGCAGCGATGCTAGCGGGCCTTCCCACGAGCAGTACTTC. The full variable domain, completed using reference TRBV9 and TRBJ2-7, is DSGVTQTPKHLITATGQRVTLRCSPRSGDLSVYWYQQSLDQGLQFLIQYYNGEERAKGNILERFSAQQFPDLHSELNLSSLELGDSALYFCASSDASGPSHEQYFGPGTRLTVT.

This clone was detected once. The chain has TRBV21-1 and TRBJ1-2; no check of the table's D call, TRBD1, against the DNA was made. TRBV21-1 corresponds to a pseudogene. The CDR3 length is 15 residues. CDR3 nucleotide sequence: TGTGCCAGCAGCAAAGGGCGAAGAGGGGGCTATGGCTACACCTTC. The encoded protein is CASSKGRRGGYGYTF.

The chain recombines TRBV19 with TRBJ1-5; D uncertain. V lost 3 bases to trimming and J lost 4 bases, with 13 bases between them. This CDR3 is 15 amino acids long. Germline lookup yields CDR1 LNHDA and CDR2 SQIVND (reference sequence). CDR3 region: CASSMVVTENQPQHF. CDR3 DNA: TGTGCCAGTAGTATGGTAGTAACCGAAAATCAGCCCCAGCATTTT. The complete variable domain, with remaining parts taken from reference TRBV19 and TRBJ1-5, reads DGGITQSPKYLFRKEGQNVTLSCEQNLNHDAMYWYRQDPGQGLRLIYYSQIVNDFQKGDIAEGYSVSREKKESFPLTVTSAQKNPTAFYLCASSMVVTENQPQHFGDGTRLSIL.

V usage is TRBV4-1 and J usage is TRBJ1-4; 7 bases agree with TRBD1. Germline trimming cut 2 bases from V and 4 bases from J; bases unmatched to any gene: 4. The CDR3 extends over 15 amino acids. Germline loops: CDR1 MGHRA, CDR2 YSYEKL. CDR3 protein: CASSQQDRFNEKLFF. The CDR3 nucleotides are TGCGCCAGCAGCCAACAGGACAGGTTTAATGAAAAACTGTTTTTT.

V is TRBV7-2 and J is TRBJ2-7; 9 positions agree with TRBD1. The CDR3 loop spans 15 amino acids. Germline CDR1 reads SGHTA; CDR2 reads FQGNSA. V shed 1 base and J 3 bases; nucleotides not matched to a gene: 4. The CDR3, as DNA: TGTGCCAGCAGCTTAGGCGGGACAGGGATCTACGAGCAGTACTTC. This sequence encodes CASSLGGTGIYEQYF.

This chain uses TRBV5-1 with TRBJ2-1; D gene ambiguous. CDR3 size: 10 residues. V lost 9 bases to trimming and J lost 2 bases, with 3 bases between them. Germline values: CDR1 SGHRS, CDR2 YFSETQ. The CDR3: CAITYNEQFF. The CDR3 DNA sequence: TGCGCCATTACCTACAATGAGCAGTTCTTC.

The V and J genes are TRBV5-1 and TRBJ2-2; TRBD1 matches 8 bases. The length of the CDR3 is 14 residues. Losses at the gene ends were 3 bases for V and 7 bases for J; bases not matched to a gene: 5. Germline V gene sequence: CDR1 SGHRS, CDR2 YFSETQ. The CDR3 DNA sequence: TGCGCCAGCAGCTGGGAGACAGGGGTCGGGGAGCTGTTTTTT. Translation gives CASSWETGVGELFF.

This clone was counted between two and nine times. This chain links TRBV29-1 with TRBJ1-3; D is ambiguous. Deletions cut 4 bases from V and 0 bases from J, with 7 bases between. CDR3 size: 13 residues. CDR1 SQVTM and CDR2 ANQGSEA come from the germline V gene. CDR3 amino acids: CSVVANSGNTIYF. The DNA of the CDR3 is TGCAGCGTTGTAGCGAACTCTGGAAACACCATATATTTT.

The chain is built from TRBV29-1 and TRBJ1-1, with a weak D call TRBD1 (6 bases). The germline V gene has CDR1 SQVTM and CDR2 ANQGSEA. The CDR3 is 13 amino acids. V lost 7 bases and J 4 bases, leaving 16 bases between the germline ends. The CDR3 loop is CSACTGYGTEAFF. The CDR3 bases are TGCAGCGCCTGCACAGGGTACGGCACTGAAGCTTTCTTT.

The genes are TRBV3-1 (or the pseudogene TRBV3-2) and TRBJ1-4; weak D call: TRBD1 (6 bases). CDR3 length: 17 residues. Looked up from germline, CDR1 is LGHDT and CDR2 is YNNKEL (reference sequence). The ends were cut back, 6 bases at V and 5 bases at J, with 22 bases in the middle. The CDR3 reads CASSHGQWGGRNEKLFF. CDR3 bases: TGTGCCAGCAGTCATGGACAGTGGGGGGGAAGAAATGAAAAACTGTTTTTT.

The chain is built from TRBV5-1 and TRBJ2-7; 12 bases are shared with TRBD2. The CDR3 loop spans 15 amino acids. V was pared by 7 bases and J by 1 base, with 6 bases of the junction left unmatched. Germline lookup yields CDR1 SGHRS and CDR2 YFSETQ. DNA for the CDR3: TGCGCCAGCGGTGGCGGGACTAGCGGGTCCTACGAGCAGTACTTC. This gives the protein CASGGGTSGSYEQYF.

This clone was seen a handful of times. The gene calls are TRBV29-1 and TRBJ1-1; the match to TRBD1 covers 8 bases. The CDR3 covers 12 residues. Germline values: CDR1 SQVTM, CDR2 ANQGSEA. V lost 7 bases and J lost 4; bases outside the gene matches: 5. CDR3 coding DNA: TGCAGCGCTGCACAGGGGGGCACTGAAGCTTTCTTT. Amino acid sequence: CSAAQGGTEAFF.

V is TRBV4-2 and J is TRBJ1-2, with TRBD1 identical over 8 bases. Trimming removed 2 bases from V and 3 bases from J; junction bases left unmatched: 8. From germline, CDR1 is LGHNA and CDR2 YNFKEQ. The CDR3 covers 16 residues. CDR3 residues: CASSQSPGGADYGYTF. CDR3 in DNA: TGTGCCAGCAGCCAATCGCCAGGGGGCGCGGACTATGGCTACACCTTC.

The chain is built from TRBV6-5 and TRBJ1-6; D is unclear. V was shortened by 8 bases and J by 6 bases, with 14 bases between the two germline ends. The CDR3 spans 14 residues. Per germline, CDR1 MNHEY and CDR2 SVGAGI. The CDR3 protein is CASCLNRGNSPLHF. The DNA of the CDR3 is TGTGCCAGCTGTTTAAACCGGGGTAATTCACCCCTCCACTTT.

About this clone itself: This same CDR3 is encoded by further DNA sequences in the sample. The V gene is TRBV9, the J gene TRBJ1-2; 12 nucleotides align to TRBD1. The J segment lost 4 bases and the V segment lost 0 bases, leaving 1 base of the junction unmatched. The CDR3 length is 15 residues. Germline V gene data show CDR1 as SGDLS and CDR2 as YYNGEE. The CDR3 here is CASSVEGQGAYGYTF. The CDR3 nucleotides read TGTGCCAGCAGCGTAGAGGGACAGGGGGCCTATGGCTACACCTTC.

This clone is a singleton in its sample. The gene calls are TRBV19 and TRBJ1-4; 9 bases agree with TRBD1. This CDR3 has 15 residues. CDR1 and CDR2 from the germline V gene are LNHDA and SQIVND (reference sequence). V dropped 5 bases and J dropped 4; count of bases not matched to a gene: 5. The CDR3 loop is CASSRPGQGNEKLFF. The DNA for the CDR3 is TGTGCCAGTAGTCGCCCGGGACAGGGTAATGAAAAACTGTTTTTT. Full variable domain (missing parts from reference TRBV19 and TRBJ1-4): DGGITQSPKYLFRKEGQNVTLSCEQNLNHDAMYWYRQDPGQGLRLIYYSQIVNDFQKGDIAEGYSVSREKKESFPLTVTSAQKNPTAFYLCASSRPGQGNEKLFFGSGTQLSVL.

The genes are TRBV7-2 and TRBJ1-1, with a possible D match to TRBD1 (5 bases). CDR3 length: 13 residues. V lost 3 bases and J 5 bases, leaving 10 bases between the germline ends. CDR1 is SGHTA, CDR2 FQGNSA, per germline. The CDR3 protein is CASSFPGRTEAFF. The CDR3 DNA sequence: TGTGCCAGCAGCTTCCCAGGGCGGACTGAAGCTTTCTTT.

The rearrangement links TRBV3-1 (or the pseudogene TRBV3-2) to TRBJ1-2, with 7 bases that match TRBD1. J lost 8 bases, V lost 8 bases, and 17 bases had no gene match. Germline V CDR1 and CDR2: LGHDT, YNNKEL (reference sequence). This CDR3 comprises 15 residues. The CDR3 protein is CASSHSTGTSGGYTF. DNA of the CDR3: TGTGCCAGCTCCCATTCGACAGGGACGTCTGGAGGCTACACCTTC.

The chain recombines TRBV7-2 with TRBJ2-1, with D maybe TRBD1 (5 bases). Looked up from germline, CDR1 is SGHTA and CDR2 is FQGNSA. This CDR3 is 15 amino acids long. V was pared by 5 bases and J by 0 bases, with 11 bases between. CDR3 nucleotide sequence: TGTGCCAGCAGCCTAGGACAAGACTCCTACAATGAGCAGTTCTTC. Translating it yields CASSLGQDSYNEQFF.

The J gene is TRBJ1-2, the V gene TRBV6-6, with 8 bases identical to TRBD1. Germline trimming cut 2 bases from V and 5 bases from J; bases unmatched to any gene: 4. Germline V gives CDR1 MNHNY, CDR2 SVGAGI (reference sequence). CDR3 size: 14 residues. The CDR3 coding sequence is TGTGCCAGCAGTTACCAGGGGGCTTGGTATGGCTACACCTTC. This encodes CASSYQGAWYGYTF.

CDR3 in DNA: TGCAGCGTTGGGGAACAGGGCCGCAATCAGCCCCAGCATTTT. It specifies CSVGEQGRNQPQHF. The chain joins TRBV29-1 to TRBJ1-5; possible D gene TRBD1, 6 bases. This CDR3 is 14 amino acids long. V lost 4 bases to trimming and J lost 2 bases, with 12 bases between them. CDR1 is SQVTM and CDR2 is ANQGSEA in the germline V gene.